This TCR beta chain was captured in a study of blood T cell repertoires in COVID-19. Study overall: From the United States, Italy and Spain came samples of acute and convalescent COVID-19. T cells, B-cell-depleted T cells, or PBMCs supplied cDNA or gDNA.

Original processing methods: Reference gene primer amplification gave estimated nucleated cell counts. Libraries were prepared by immunoSEQ multiplex PCR; TCRdb keeps only in-frame clonotypes and omits some of them. V, J and clone size are those of that table, while D and trimming were read from the DNA. The table records over 200,000 clones, 84% of them present only once. The CDR3 has 15 amino acids. V lost 0 bases and J 2 bases, leaving 10 bases between the germline ends. Germline V gives CDR1 LGHDT, CDR2 YNNKEL (reference sequence). The TCR comes from a woman aged 45-59 years with active or convalescent COVID-19. Input material: peripheral blood. The genes are TRBV3-1 (or the pseudogene TRBV3-2) and TRBJ1-2, with a possible D match to TRBD1 (6 bases). CDR3: CASSQDAGANYGYTF. CDR3 sequence (DNA): TGTGCCAGCAGCCAAGACGCAGGGGCGAACTATGGCTACACCTTC.